This T cell receptor beta chain is from a study of metastatic and nonmetastatic thyroid tumors. About the research overall: Comparison of repertoires was carried out across blood and tumor or nodule tissue from malignant and benign thyroid patients.

Study outcomes and limitations: Malignant tumors reportedly showed significantly higher TCR beta diversity than benign nodules in both blood and tumor.

This clone has just a few counts. What it binds is not known. Study processing details: What underpinned the distant-metastasis classifier for papillary thyroid cancer was the set of CDR3 differences across clinicopathological groups. TCRdb re-processed the PCR reads through MiXCR. TCRdb, not the original authors, processed these V and J calls. Of 91,000 or so clones in the sample, about 12% were seen once. Until they underwent thyroid surgery, no patient had received any treatment. Germline V gene sequence: CDR1 KGHDR, CDR2 SFDVKD. The CDR3 runs to 14 residues. The V gene lost 5 bases and the J gene lost 0 bases, with 8 bases spanning the gap.

This TCR was sampled from a female donor with papillary thyroid cancer or a benign thyroid nodule (not recorded which). Some clones in this sample may be carry-over from other donors' samples. The V call is TRBV24-1, the J call TRBJ2-3, with D unclear. The specimen sequenced was blood. The CDR3: CATSGASSTDTQYF. In DNA form, the CDR3 reads TGTGCCACCAGTGGTGCGAGTAGCACAGATACGCAGTATTTT.